The 18 T cell receptor beta chains listed next were all sequenced from one sample in a study of T cells expressing NK-cell markers. TCRdb reprocessed the 5' RACE reads and keeps a single row for each CDR3 protein, giving no DNA. The sample's table shows some 600,000 distinct CDR3 sequences. Sequences were obtained from blood T cells: a sorted CD56 or NKG2C T cell subset, CD4+ or CD8+ T cells, or bulk PBMC T cells (not recorded which). Every receptor here comes from a man aged 18 to 30 in good health.

The chain joins TRBV19 to TRBJ2-1; checking the TCRdb D call of TRBD2 is not possible without DNA. CDR1 is LNHDA, CDR2 SQIVND, per germline (reference sequence). The CDR3 contains 14 residues. The CDR3 is CASSIGLDYNEQFF. Full variable domain (missing parts from reference TRBV19 and TRBJ2-1): DGGITQSPKYLFRKEGQNVTLSCEQNLNHDAMYWYRQDPGQGLRLIYYSQIVNDFQKGDIAEGYSVSREKKESFPLTVTSAQKNPTAFYLCASSIGLDYNEQFFGPGTRLTVL.

The V gene is TRBV3-1, the J gene TRBJ2-2; the D call of TRBD2 rests on TCRdb alone, since no DNA is present to check it. The CDR3 loop spans 12 amino acids. Germline V CDR1 and CDR2: LGHDT, YNNKEL (reference sequence). CDR3 residues: CASSAGTGAFFF.

This chain uses TRBV4-2 with TRBJ2-1; without DNA, the TCRdb call of TRBD2 cannot be checked. The germline gives CDR1 LGHNA, CDR2 YNFKEQ. This CDR3 has 16 amino acids. CDR3 sequence reads: CASSQRAFLPQNEQFF.

The gene calls are TRBV13 and TRBJ2-7; checking the TCRdb D call of TRBD1 is not possible without DNA. The V gene's germline CDR1 is PRHDT and CDR2 FYEKMQ (reference sequence). The CDR3 has 14 amino acids. CDR3 region: CASSPRDRPYEQYF. The whole variable domain, filled in from reference TRBV13 and TRBJ2-7, reads AAGVIQSPRHLIKEKRETATLKCYPIPRHDTVYWYQQGPGQDPQFLISFYEKMQSDKGSIPDRFSAQQFSDYHSELNMSSLELGDSALYFCASSPRDRPYEQYFGPGTRLTVT.

The chain employs TRBV4-2 and TRBJ2-4; TCRdb reports TRBD1, a call that lacks DNA to check it against. Germline CDR1 reads LGHNA; CDR2 reads YNFKEQ. The CDR3 spans 17 residues. CDR3: CASSQDWAQGVQNIQYF.

The chain joins TRBV5-1 to TRBJ2-1; TCRdb names TRBD2, which stays unverified in the absence of DNA. This CDR3 comprises 15 residues. Germline V gene lookup returns CDR1 SGHRS and CDR2 YFSETQ. CDR3: CASSSTSGSYNEQFF.

The rearrangement links TRBV6-2 or TRBV6-3 to TRBJ2-5; TCRdb picks TRBD1, but there is no DNA to check that call. CDR1 and CDR2 (germline): MNHEY, SVGEGT. The CDR3 runs 12 residues. CDR3: CASGNPGETQYF.

J is TRBJ2-5 and V is TRBV12-3 or TRBV12-4; lacking DNA, the TRBD1 call made by TCRdb goes unchecked. There are 14 residues in the CDR3. This chain's CDR3 is CASSLRQGRETQYF.

V gene TRBV7-8 combines with J gene TRBJ2-5; checking the TCRdb D call of TRBD2 is not possible without DNA. This CDR3 has 16 amino acids. From germline, CDR1 is SGHVS and CDR2 FQNEAQ. CDR3 sequence reads: CASSPASAGSLETQYF.

The chain uses TRBV24-1 and TRBJ2-3; TCRdb lists TRBD2, though no DNA is available to test this call. The CDR3 contains 16 residues. CDR1 is KGHDR and CDR2 is SFDVKD in the germline V gene. The CDR3 loop is CATSVASGRAKDTQYF.

The rearrangement links TRBV5-1 to TRBJ2-6. Germline CDR1 reads SGHRS; CDR2 reads YFSETQ. CDR3 size: 15 residues. The CDR3 here is CASSFLLVGANVLTF.

The chain combines TRBV7-2 with TRBJ2-3; TCRdb indicates TRBD1, and absent DNA this call remains unverified. The CDR3 runs 17 residues. CDR1 and CDR2 from the germline V gene are SGHTA and FQGNSA. The chain's CDR3 is CASSSPPGTGGLDTQYF.

The chain uses TRBV4-1 and TRBJ2-1. The germline V gene has CDR1 MGHRA and CDR2 YSYEKL. The CDR3 spans 16 residues. CDR3 loop: CASSQLSGASYNEQFF.

The CDR3: CSARTSGTSYEQYF. The chain recombines TRBV20-1 with TRBJ2-7; TCRdb's D call, TRBD2, is unchecked because there is no DNA. Per the germline V gene, CDR1 is DFQATT and CDR2 is SNEGSKA (reference sequence). This CDR3 spans 14 amino acids.

The J gene is TRBJ2-5, the V gene TRBV5-1; checking the TCRdb D call of TRBD2 is not possible without DNA. CDR3 length: 17 amino acids. Germline lookup yields CDR1 SGHRS and CDR2 YFSETQ. CDR3 protein: CASSRLGLAGIEETQYF. The variable domain in full, completed from reference TRBV5-1 and TRBJ2-5, reads KAGVTQTPRYLIKTRGQQVTLSCSPISGHRSVSWYQQTPGQGLQFLFEYFSETQRNKGNFPGRFSGRQFSNSRSEMNVSTLELGDSALYLCASSRLGLAGIEETQYFGPGTRLLVL.

The chain links TRBV12-3 or TRBV12-4 to TRBJ2-7; the TCRdb call, TRBD2, lacks DNA for checking. The length of the CDR3 is 14 residues. This CDR3 is CASTRLAGGSEQYF.

The CDR3 loop is CSARGSDIQYF. The V and J genes are TRBV20-1 and TRBJ2-4; TCRdb lists TRBD2, though no DNA is available to test this call. This CDR3 region has 11 residues. CDR1 and CDR2 (germline): DFQATT, SNEGSKA (reference sequence).

This chain links TRBV6-1 with TRBJ2-1; as DNA is missing, the TRBD2 call by TCRdb cannot be tested. The CDR3 loop spans 14 amino acids. From germline, CDR1 is MNHNS and CDR2 SASEGT. The CDR3 spells CASSEGLAGGEQFF.